Presented here are 28 T cell receptor beta chains from one specimen sequenced in a study of T cell changes during pregnancy in multiple sclerosis. Produced via immunoSEQ multiplex PCR; TCRdb's table is partial and in-frame only. The sample lists roughly 60,000 clones; around 96% were seen once. The sample was CD8+ T cells from peripheral blood mononuclear cells, taken after pregnancy. The receptors were gathered from a female donor with multiple sclerosis, enrolled in a pregnancy study.

The V and J genes are TRBV19 and TRBJ1-2; D perhaps matches TRBD1 (6 bases). The CDR3 has 16 amino acids. V was pared by 1 base and J by 1 base, with 13 bases between. Per germline, CDR1 LNHDA and CDR2 SQIVND (reference sequence). The CDR3 DNA is TGTGCCAGTAGTATAGGACAGGCCTCATATAACTATGGCTACACCTTC. Its translation: CASSIGQASYNYGYTF.

The chain joins TRBV27 to TRBJ2-7; maybe TRBD1 (5 bases). V lost 2 bases, J lost 6 bases, and 14 bases lay in between. The length of the CDR3 is 14 residues. Germline assignment: CDR1 MNHEY and CDR2 SMNVEV (reference sequence). CDR3 sequence: CASSLIAGNSEQYF. The CDR3 bases are TGTGCCAGCAGTTTAATCGCAGGGAATAGCGAGCAGTACTTC.

V gene TRBV11-2 combines with J gene TRBJ2-5; 7 bases map to TRBD1. V dropped 5 bases and J dropped 1; count of bases not matched to a gene: 7. The CDR3 has 15 amino acids. Germline lookup yields CDR1 SGHAT and CDR2 FQNNGV. CDR3 in DNA: TGTGCCAGCAGCCGCTACAGGGGTCTCCAAGAGACCCAGTACTTC. Translation gives CASSRYRGLQETQYF.

This rearrangement joins TRBV2 to TRBJ2-3; 9 nucleotides match TRBD2. With V trimmed by 5 bases and J by 5 bases, 8 bases remained unmatched. CDR1 is SNHLY and CDR2 is FYNNEI in the germline V gene. The CDR3 runs to 15 residues. CDR3 in amino acids: CASSPAGGGKDTQYF. In DNA, the CDR3 is TGTGCCAGCAGTCCAGCGGGAGGCGGAAAAGATACGCAGTATTTT. Looking up the rest from reference TRBV2 and TRBJ2-3 gives the full variable domain: EPEVTQTPSHQVTQMGQEVILRCVPISNHLYFYWYRQILGQKVEFLVSFYNNEISEKSEIFDDQFSVERPDGSNFTLKIRSTKLEDSAMYFCASSPAGGGKDTQYFGPGTRLTVL.

The rearrangement uses TRBV7-9 and TRBJ2-1; 9 positions agree with TRBD2. V trimming: 1 base; J trimming: 6 bases; junction bases outside the gene matches: 7. CDR3 size: 16 residues. Germline V gene lookup returns CDR1 SEHNR and CDR2 FQNEAQ (reference sequence). Written as DNA, the CDR3 is TGTGCCAGCAGCTTAGGCCAACTAGCGGGCCTCAATGAGCAGTTCTTC. Its translation is CASSLGQLAGLNEQFF.

The rearrangement joins TRBV6-5 to TRBJ2-7, with 7 nucleotides matching TRBD1. Trimming at V came to 6 bases and at J to 2 bases, leaving 7 bases not matched to a gene. CDR3 length equals 14 residues. CDR1 and CDR2 from the germline V gene are MNHEY and SVGAGI. For the CDR3, the DNA is TGTGCCAGCAGACCGGGACAGAGTACCTACGAGCAGTACTTC. Encoded protein: CASRPGQSTYEQYF.

The table lists this clone with a count of one. V gene TRBV6-4 combines with J gene TRBJ2-3, with 7 bases identical to TRBD2. V lost 7 bases, J lost 0 bases, and 10 bases stayed unmatched. The germline V gene has CDR1 MRHNA and CDR2 SNTAGT. There are 16 residues in the CDR3. The CDR3 region has the DNA TGTGCCAGCACCCTCACCGAGCGGGATAGCACAGATACGCAGTATTTT. Its translation is CASTLTERDSTDTQYF.

V usage is TRBV4-3 and J usage is TRBJ1-1; no definite D call. Trimming cost V 0 bases and J 0 bases, with 8 bases left between them. Germline assignment: CDR1 LGHNA and CDR2 YSLEER. The CDR3 has 15 residues. Here the CDR3 DNA reads TGCGCCAGCAGCCAAGATACGTCGGTGAACACTGAAGCTTTCTTT. Translation: CASSQDTSVNTEAFF.

This clone showed up just once. This chain uses TRBV28 with TRBJ2-1; D is possibly TRBD2 (5 bases). Germline lookup yields CDR1 MDHEN and CDR2 SYDVKM. V gave up 5 bases and J gave up 6 bases, with 20 bases separating them. The CDR3 is made up of 16 amino acids. The CDR3 reads CASSTPLQRGSNEQFF. For the CDR3, the DNA is TGTGCCAGCAGTACCCCCCTTCAACGGGGATCCAATGAGCAGTTCTTC. Drawing the rest from reference TRBV28 and TRBJ2-1, the complete variable domain is DVKVTQSSRYLVKRTGEKVFLECVQDMDHENMFWYRQDPGLGLRLIYFSYDVKMKEKGDIPEGYSVSREKKERFSLILESASTNQTSMYLCASSTPLQRGSNEQFFGPGTRLTVL.

The chain couples TRBV6-4 to TRBJ1-1; D may be TRBD1 (5 bases). CDR3 length: 13 residues. Per the germline V gene, CDR1 is MRHNA and CDR2 is SNTAGT. Trimming took off 2 bases at V and 2 bases at J, with 6 bases between the two ends. CDR3 sequence reads: CASSDQGNTEAFF. CDR3 DNA sequence: TGTGCCAGCAGTGACCAGGGAAACACTGAAGCTTTCTTT.

This chain connects TRBV27 to TRBJ1-4, with 9 bases fitting TRBD1. The CDR3 sequence is 16 residues long. Germline CDR1 and CDR2: MNHEY and SMNVEV (reference sequence). With 3 bases clipped from V and 8 bases from J, the junction kept 10 bases outside the gene matches. The CDR3 DNA reads as TGTGCCAGCAGTTTTTTTTTGGGACAGGGACCGGAAAAACTGTTTTTT. It yields the protein CASSFFLGQGPEKLFF.

For this clone: At one end the junction does not follow the germline gene, possibly because of a read error. This chain links TRBV7-7 with TRBJ2-2; 12 bases fit TRBD2. The CDR3 sequence is 16 residues long. Germline loops: CDR1 SSHAT, CDR2 FNYEAQ (reference sequence). DNA of the CDR3: TGTGCTAGCAGCTTAGGACTAGCGGGGACCACCGGGGAGCTGTTTTTT. This sequence encodes CASSLGLAGTTGELFF.

This clone was found once. V is TRBV4-3 and J is TRBJ2-1; 11 nucleotides match TRBD2. The V segment lost 0 bases and the J segment 8 bases; nucleotides outside the gene matches: 9. The CDR3 has 17 amino acids. Germline CDR1 reads LGHNA; CDR2 reads YSLEER. The CDR3, as DNA: TGCGCCAGCAGCCAAGATCACAGGGCTAGCGGGAGGTATGAGCAGTTCTTC. It specifies CASSQDHRASGRYEQFF.

This sequence joins TRBV9 and TRBJ2-1, with 8 bases identical to TRBD1. CDR3 length: 15 amino acids. Per the germline V gene, CDR1 is SGDLS and CDR2 is YYNGEE. The ends lost 3 bases at V and 3 bases at J; junction bases unmatched: 5. CDR3: CASSALTGDYNEQFF. The CDR3, as DNA: TGTGCCAGCAGCGCCCTGACAGGGGACTACAATGAGCAGTTCTTC.

V usage is TRBV6-1 and J usage is TRBJ2-7; a possible D gene is TRBD2 (6 bases). The CDR3 is 12 residues long. V was shortened by 8 bases and J by 3 bases, with 11 bases between the two germline ends. Germline V gene sequence: CDR1 MNHNS, CDR2 SASEGT. In DNA form, the CDR3 reads TGTGCCAGCGGGTGGGGGGACTACGAGCAGTACTTC. It specifies CASGWGDYEQYF.

The J gene is TRBJ2-5, the V gene TRBV27; 10 bases line up with TRBD2. Germline V gene sequence: CDR1 MNHEY, CDR2 SMNVEV (reference sequence). V shed 2 bases, J shed 5 bases, and the junction held 5 bases outside the gene matches. CDR3 size: 15 residues. The CDR3 DNA sequence: TGTGCCAGCAGTTTACAAGCGGGAGGGCTGGAGACCCAGTACTTC. It is translated as CASSLQAGGLETQYF.

The chain carries TRBV7-9 and TRBJ2-7; 8 nucleotides match TRBD1. This CDR3 is 14 amino acids long. Germline V CDR1 and CDR2: SEHNR, FQNEAQ (reference sequence). The ends lost 5 bases at V and 2 bases at J; junction bases unmatched: 5. CDR3 DNA sequence: TGTGCCAGCAGCCAACTGACAGGGGCCTACGAGCAGTACTTC. Residues: CASSQLTGAYEQYF.

This clone has a handful of counts. This chain connects TRBV30 to TRBJ1-1; no reliable D call. Per the germline V gene, CDR1 is GTSNPN and CDR2 is SVGIG (reference sequence). This CDR3 region has 13 residues. V lost 0 bases and J 4 bases, leaving 9 bases between the germline ends. The CDR3 DNA reads as TGTGCCTGGAGTGTCGTGGTTAGCACTGAAGCTTTCTTT. Protein sequence: CAWSVVVSTEAFF.

This chain connects TRBV27 to TRBJ1-5, with TRBD1 as a possible D gene (6 bases). CDR1 MNHEY and CDR2 SMNVEV come from the germline V gene (reference sequence). Trimming pared 2 bases from V and 4 bases from J, leaving 9 bases between. CDR3 size: 14 residues. The CDR3 here is CASSLRGMNQPQHF. As DNA, the CDR3 is TGTGCCAGCAGTTTAAGGGGGATGAATCAGCCCCAGCATTTT.

This chain links TRBV5-6 with TRBJ2-2; possible D gene TRBD1, 5 bases. The CDR3 contains 13 residues. Germline lookup yields CDR1 SGHDT and CDR2 YYEEEE. The ends were cut back, 4 bases at V and 6 bases at J, with 10 bases in the middle. CDR3 sequence: CASSLGVAGELFF. DNA of the CDR3: TGTGCCAGCAGCCTAGGGGTCGCCGGGGAGCTGTTTTTT. The complete variable domain, with remaining parts taken from reference TRBV5-6 and TRBJ2-2, reads DAGVTQSPTHLIKTRGQQVTLRCSPKSGHDTVSWYQQALGQGPQFIFQYYEEEERQRGNFPDRFSGHQFPNYSSELNVNALLLGDSALYLCASSLGVAGELFFGEGSRLTVL.

The V call is TRBV11-2, the J call TRBJ2-4, with 8 bases that match TRBD1. CDR1 and CDR2 from the germline V gene are SGHAT and FQNNGV. The junction had 15 bases not matched to a gene; V was cut back by 3 bases and J by 8 bases. CDR3 size: 17 residues. As DNA, the CDR3 is TGTGCCAGCAGCTTTGCAGTTTCAGGGGGCGTGAAGGACATTCAGTACTTC. Its translation is CASSFAVSGGVKDIQYF.

This chain uses TRBV27 with TRBJ2-7, with TRBD2 as a possible D gene (5 bases). Trimming took off 1 base at V and 3 bases at J, with 16 bases between the two ends. Germline V lookup: CDR1 MNHEY, CDR2 SMNVEV (reference sequence). This CDR3 has 16 residues. This CDR3 is CASSLFRGLSDYEQYF. CDR3 coding DNA: TGTGCCAGCAGTTTATTTCGGGGTTTGTCCGACTACGAGCAGTACTTC.

The CDR3 is CSVGGAGGPNTEAFF. The CDR3 DNA is TGCAGCGTTGGGGGGGCAGGGGGCCCTAACACTGAAGCTTTCTTT. V and J are TRBV29-1 and TRBJ1-1; 8 nucleotides align to TRBD1. With 4 bases clipped from V and 2 bases from J, the junction kept 9 bases outside the gene matches. The V gene's germline CDR1 is SQVTM and CDR2 ANQGSEA. The CDR3 totals 15 residues.

This chain uses TRBV2 with TRBJ2-7; 7 bases line up with TRBD1. The germline V gene has CDR1 SNHLY and CDR2 FYNNEI. J gave up 1 base and V 7 bases, and 4 bases lay outside the gene matches. This CDR3 has 13 amino acids. This CDR3 reads CASKTGSSYEQYF. The CDR3 coding sequence is TGTGCCAGCAAGACAGGGTCGTCCTACGAGCAGTACTTC.

The chain uses TRBV5-6 and TRBJ1-1, with TRBD1 as a possible D gene (5 bases). Germline CDR1 and CDR2: SGHDT and YYEEEE. V was cut by 1 base and J by 5 bases, with 9 bases left in between. CDR3 size: 13 residues. The CDR3 DNA sequence: TGTGCCAGCAGCTTGTGGGGGGGGACTGAAGCTTTCTTT. This translates into CASSLWGGTEAFF.

The CDR3 nucleotides are TGCGCCAGCAGCTTGGCCGGGACTAGCAGTGACGGGGGTACAGATACGCAGTATTTT. Residues: CASSLAGTSSDGGTDTQYF. V usage is TRBV5-1 and J usage is TRBJ2-3; 9 bases fit TRBD2. This CDR3 is 19 amino acids long. CDR1 and CDR2 from the germline V gene are SGHRS and YFSETQ. Trimming removed 0 bases from V and 3 bases from J; junction bases left unmatched: 14.

J is TRBJ2-7 and V is TRBV15, with 9 bases lining up with TRBD2. CDR3 length equals 16 residues. Germline assignment: CDR1 LNHNV and CDR2 YYDKDF (reference sequence). The V and J ends lost 0 bases and 3 bases, in that order; junction bases with no gene match: 6. CDR3 sequence (DNA): TGTGCCACCAGCAGAGAGGCGAGCGGGAGGAACTACGAGCAGTACTTC. Translation gives CATSREASGRNYEQYF.

V usage is TRBV27 and J usage is TRBJ2-2; possible D gene TRBD1, 5 bases. V gave up 5 bases and J gave up 8 bases, with 9 bases separating them. The germline V gene encodes CDR1 MNHEY and CDR2 SMNVEV (reference sequence). The CDR3 has 12 amino acids. The CDR3 loop reads CASSLQAGELFF. CDR3 DNA: TGTGCCAGCAGTCTACAGGCGGGGGAGCTGTTTTTT.